The source of this T cell receptor beta chain is a study of cytomegalovirus exposure and HLA in healthy donors. Study-level results: A later analysis linked a missense variant in DCLRE1C to the trimming of TCR beta V and J genes. In most subjects, TCR beta sequences reportedly gave accurate predictions of HLA-A and HLA-B alleles. Later analysis reportedly placed an Asian-associated ancestry cluster below the roughly 640-donor mean in N-insertions.

The CDR3 has 15 residues. Trimming at V came to 3 bases and at J to 4 bases, leaving 6 bases not matched to a gene. Germline CDR1 and CDR2: SNHLY and FYNNEI. The PCR contained 60 Vbeta and 13 Jbeta primers. Using immunoSEQ multiplex PCR, the repertoire was profiled, and TCRdb retains in-frame clones only, with some absent. The sample shows roughly 200,000 clones, approximately 84% of them seen only once. To note about this clone: Its antigen is currently unknown.

Specimen: PBMCs. The chain links TRBV2 to TRBJ1-5; 7 bases match TRBD1. This TCR derives from a female donor in good health and CMV-seronegative. Written as DNA, the CDR3 is TGTGCCAGCAGTGACACAGGGGTTGGTAATCAGCCCCAGCATTTT. Its translation is CASSDTGVGNQPQHF.